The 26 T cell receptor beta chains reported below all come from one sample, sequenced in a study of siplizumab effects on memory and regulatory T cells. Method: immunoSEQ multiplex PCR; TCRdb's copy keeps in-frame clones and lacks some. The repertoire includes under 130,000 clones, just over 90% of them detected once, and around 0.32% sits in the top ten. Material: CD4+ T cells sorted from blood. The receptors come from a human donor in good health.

CDR3 DNA sequence: TGTGCCAGCAGCTTCCGACTAGGCACAGATACGCAGTATTTT. Translation: CASSFRLGTDTQYF. This sequence joins TRBV11-3 and TRBJ2-3; D is possibly TRBD2 (6 bases). Germline V gives CDR1 SGHNT, CDR2 YENEEA. V was cut by 3 bases and J by 1 base, with 8 bases left in between. The CDR3 contains 14 residues.

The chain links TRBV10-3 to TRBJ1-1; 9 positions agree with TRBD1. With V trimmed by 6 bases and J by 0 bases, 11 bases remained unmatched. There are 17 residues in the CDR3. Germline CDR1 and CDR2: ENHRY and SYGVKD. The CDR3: CAIRKTGTGPMNTEAFF. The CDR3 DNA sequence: TGTGCCATCAGGAAAACCGGGACAGGGCCCATGAACACTGAAGCTTTCTTT.

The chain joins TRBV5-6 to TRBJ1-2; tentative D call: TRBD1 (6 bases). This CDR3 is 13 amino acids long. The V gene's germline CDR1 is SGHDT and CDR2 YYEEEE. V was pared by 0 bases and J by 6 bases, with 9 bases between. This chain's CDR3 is CASSLVAGDGYTF. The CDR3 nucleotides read TGTGCCAGCAGCTTGGTGGCAGGGGATGGCTACACCTTC.

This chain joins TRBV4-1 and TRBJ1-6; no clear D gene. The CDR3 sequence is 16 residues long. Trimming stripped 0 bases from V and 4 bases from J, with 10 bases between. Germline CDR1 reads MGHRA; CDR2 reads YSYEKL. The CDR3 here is CASSQDPQRYNSPLHF. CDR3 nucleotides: TGCGCCAGCAGCCAAGACCCCCAGAGATATAATTCACCCCTCCACTTT.

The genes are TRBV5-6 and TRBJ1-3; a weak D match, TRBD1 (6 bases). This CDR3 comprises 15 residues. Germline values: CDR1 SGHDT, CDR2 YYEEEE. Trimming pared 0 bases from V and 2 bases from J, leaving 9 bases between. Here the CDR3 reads CASSLESGAGNTIYF. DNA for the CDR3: TGTGCCAGCAGCTTGGAGTCAGGGGCTGGAAACACCATATATTTT.

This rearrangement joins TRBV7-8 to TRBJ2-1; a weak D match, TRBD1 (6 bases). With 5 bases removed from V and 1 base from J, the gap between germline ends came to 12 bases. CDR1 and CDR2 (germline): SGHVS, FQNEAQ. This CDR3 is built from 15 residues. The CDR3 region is CASSLQGLSYNEQFF. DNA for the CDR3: TGTGCCAGCAGCCTACAGGGCCTTTCCTACAATGAGCAGTTCTTC.

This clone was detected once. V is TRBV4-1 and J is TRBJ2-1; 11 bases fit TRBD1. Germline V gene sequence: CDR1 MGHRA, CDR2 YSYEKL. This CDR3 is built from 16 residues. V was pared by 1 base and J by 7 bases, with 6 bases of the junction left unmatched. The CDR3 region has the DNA TGCGCCAGCAGCCAAGTGGGGACAGGGGGACAAAATGAGCAGTTCTTC. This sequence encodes CASSQVGTGGQNEQFF.

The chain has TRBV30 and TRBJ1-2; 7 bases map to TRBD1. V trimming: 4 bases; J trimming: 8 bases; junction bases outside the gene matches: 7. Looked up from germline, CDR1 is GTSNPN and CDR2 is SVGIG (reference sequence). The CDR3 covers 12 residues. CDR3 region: CAWTPGGEGYTF. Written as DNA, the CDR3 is TGTGCCTGGACCCCAGGGGGGGAAGGCTACACCTTC.

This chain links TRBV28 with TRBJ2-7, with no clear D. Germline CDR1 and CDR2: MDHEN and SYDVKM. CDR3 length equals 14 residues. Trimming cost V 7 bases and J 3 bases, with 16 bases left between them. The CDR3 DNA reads TGTGCCAGCACCAAGGGAAGTGGCCGCTACGAGCAGTACTTC. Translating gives CASTKGSGRYEQYF.

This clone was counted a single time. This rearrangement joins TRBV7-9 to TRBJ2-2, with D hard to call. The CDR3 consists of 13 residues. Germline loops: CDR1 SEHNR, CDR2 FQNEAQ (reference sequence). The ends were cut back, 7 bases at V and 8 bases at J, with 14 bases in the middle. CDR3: CASISWLAGELFF. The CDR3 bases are TGTGCCAGCATTAGCTGGCTCGCGGGGGAGCTGTTTTTT.

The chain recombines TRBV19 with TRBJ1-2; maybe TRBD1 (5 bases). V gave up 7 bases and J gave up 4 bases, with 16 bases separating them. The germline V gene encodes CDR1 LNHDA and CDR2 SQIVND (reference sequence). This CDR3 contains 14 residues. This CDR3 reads CASNERAGSYGYTF. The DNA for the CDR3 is TGTGCCAGTAACGAGAGAGCAGGGAGCTATGGCTACACCTTC.

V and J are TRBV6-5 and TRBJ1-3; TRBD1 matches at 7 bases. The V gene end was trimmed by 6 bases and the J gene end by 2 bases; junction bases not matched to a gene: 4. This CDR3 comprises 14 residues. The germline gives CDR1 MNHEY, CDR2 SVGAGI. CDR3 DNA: TGTGCCAGCAGGGCAGGGGGGGCTGGAAACACCATATATTTT. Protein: CASRAGGAGNTIYF.

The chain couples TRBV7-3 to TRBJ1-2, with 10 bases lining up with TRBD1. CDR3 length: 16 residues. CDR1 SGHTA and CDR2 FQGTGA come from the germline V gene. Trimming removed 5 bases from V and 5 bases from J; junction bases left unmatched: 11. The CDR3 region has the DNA TGTGCCAGCAGCCCAGGGCCGGACAGGGGGATTTATGGCTACACCTTC. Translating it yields CASSPGPDRGIYGYTF.

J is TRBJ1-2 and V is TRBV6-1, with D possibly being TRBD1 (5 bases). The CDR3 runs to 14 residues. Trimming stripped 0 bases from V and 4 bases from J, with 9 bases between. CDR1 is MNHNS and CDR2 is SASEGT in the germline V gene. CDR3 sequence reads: CASSEAQGAYGYTF. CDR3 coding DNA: TGTGCCAGCAGTGAAGCGCAGGGCGCCTATGGCTACACCTTC.

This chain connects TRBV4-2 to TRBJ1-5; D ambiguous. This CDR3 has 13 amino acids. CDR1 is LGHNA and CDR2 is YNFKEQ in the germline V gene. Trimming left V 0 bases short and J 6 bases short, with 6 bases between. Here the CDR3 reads CASSQDRGQPQHF. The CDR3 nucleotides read TGTGCCAGCAGCCAAGATCGGGGTCAGCCCCAGCATTTT.

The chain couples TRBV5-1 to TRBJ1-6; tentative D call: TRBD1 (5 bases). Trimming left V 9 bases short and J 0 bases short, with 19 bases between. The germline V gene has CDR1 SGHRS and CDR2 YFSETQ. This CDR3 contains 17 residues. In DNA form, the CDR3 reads TGCGCCACCCCGCCGGGGACGGAGAGCTCCTATAATTCACCCCTCCACTTT. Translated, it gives CATPPGTESSYNSPLHF.

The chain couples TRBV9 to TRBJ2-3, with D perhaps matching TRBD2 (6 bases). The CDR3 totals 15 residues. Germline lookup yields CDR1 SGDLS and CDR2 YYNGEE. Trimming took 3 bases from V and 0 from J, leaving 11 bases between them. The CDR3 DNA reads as TGTGCCAGCAGCGCAAATAGCGGAAGCACAGATACGCAGTATTTT. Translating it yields CASSANSGSTDTQYF.

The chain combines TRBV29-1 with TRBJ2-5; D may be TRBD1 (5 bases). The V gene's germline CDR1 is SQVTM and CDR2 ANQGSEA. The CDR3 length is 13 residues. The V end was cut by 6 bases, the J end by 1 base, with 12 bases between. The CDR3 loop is CSVDVTGQETQYF. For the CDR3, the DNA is TGCAGCGTGGACGTCACAGGCCAAGAGACCCAGTACTTC.

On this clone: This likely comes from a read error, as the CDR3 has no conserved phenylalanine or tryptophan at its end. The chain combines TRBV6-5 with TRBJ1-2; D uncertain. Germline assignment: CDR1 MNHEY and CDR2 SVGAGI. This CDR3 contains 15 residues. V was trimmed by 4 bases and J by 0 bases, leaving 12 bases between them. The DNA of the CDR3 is TGTGCCAGCAGTTCCTTCAGGATAACTAACTATGGCTACACCCTC. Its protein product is CASSSFRITNYGYTL.

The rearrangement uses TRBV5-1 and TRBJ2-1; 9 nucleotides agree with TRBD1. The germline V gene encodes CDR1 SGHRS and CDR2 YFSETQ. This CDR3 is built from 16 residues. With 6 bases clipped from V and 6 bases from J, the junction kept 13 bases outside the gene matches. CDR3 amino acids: CASILRPGTGPNEQFF. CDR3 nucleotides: TGCGCCAGCATCCTGAGACCGGGGACAGGGCCCAATGAGCAGTTCTTC. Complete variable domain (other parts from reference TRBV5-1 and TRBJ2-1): KAGVTQTPRYLIKTRGQQVTLSCSPISGHRSVSWYQQTPGQGLQFLFEYFSETQRNKGNFPGRFSGRQFSNSRSEMNVSTLELGDSALYLCASILRPGTGPNEQFFGPGTRLTVL.

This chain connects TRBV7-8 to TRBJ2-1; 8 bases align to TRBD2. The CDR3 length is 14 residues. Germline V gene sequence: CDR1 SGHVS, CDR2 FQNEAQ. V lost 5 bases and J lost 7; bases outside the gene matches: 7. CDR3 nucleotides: TGTGCCAGCAGCGACGGGACTAGTTGGAATGAGCAGTTCTTC. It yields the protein CASSDGTSWNEQFF.

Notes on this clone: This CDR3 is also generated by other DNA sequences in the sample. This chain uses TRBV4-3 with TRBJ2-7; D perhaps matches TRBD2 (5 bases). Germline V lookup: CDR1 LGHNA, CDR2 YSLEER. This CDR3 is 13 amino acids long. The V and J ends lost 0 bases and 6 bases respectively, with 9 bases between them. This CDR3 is CASSQEGRGEQYF. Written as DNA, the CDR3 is TGCGCCAGCAGCCAAGAAGGCCGGGGCGAGCAGTACTTC.

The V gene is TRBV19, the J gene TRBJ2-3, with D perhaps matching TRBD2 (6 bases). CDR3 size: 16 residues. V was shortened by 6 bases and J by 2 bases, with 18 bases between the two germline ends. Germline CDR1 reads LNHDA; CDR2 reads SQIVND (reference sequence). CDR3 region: CASRDYRLSFTDTQYF. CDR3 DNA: TGTGCCAGTAGGGACTACCGACTCTCTTTCACAGATACGCAGTATTTT. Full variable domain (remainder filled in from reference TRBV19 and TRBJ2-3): DGGITQSPKYLFRKEGQNVTLSCEQNLNHDAMYWYRQDPGQGLRLIYYSQIVNDFQKGDIAEGYSVSREKKESFPLTVTSAQKNPTAFYLCASRDYRLSFTDTQYFGPGTRLTVL.

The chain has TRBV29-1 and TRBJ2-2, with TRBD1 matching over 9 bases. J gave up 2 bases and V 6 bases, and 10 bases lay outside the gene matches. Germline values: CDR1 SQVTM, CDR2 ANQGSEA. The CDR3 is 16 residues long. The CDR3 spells CSVPARGQGNTGELFF. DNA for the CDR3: TGCAGCGTCCCTGCTAGGGGACAGGGAAACACCGGGGAGCTGTTTTTT.

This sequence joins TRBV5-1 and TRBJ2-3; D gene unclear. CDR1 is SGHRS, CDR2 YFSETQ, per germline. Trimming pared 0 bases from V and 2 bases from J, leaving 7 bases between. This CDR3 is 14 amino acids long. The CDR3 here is CASSLGSFTDTQYF. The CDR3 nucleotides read TGCGCCAGCAGCTTGGGGTCTTTCACAGATACGCAGTATTTT.

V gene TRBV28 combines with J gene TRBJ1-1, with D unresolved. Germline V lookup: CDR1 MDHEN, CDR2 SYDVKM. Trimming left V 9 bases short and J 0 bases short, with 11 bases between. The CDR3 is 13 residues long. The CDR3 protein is CASGGNMNTEAFF. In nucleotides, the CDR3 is TGTGCCAGTGGTGGGAACATGAACACTGAAGCTTTCTTT.